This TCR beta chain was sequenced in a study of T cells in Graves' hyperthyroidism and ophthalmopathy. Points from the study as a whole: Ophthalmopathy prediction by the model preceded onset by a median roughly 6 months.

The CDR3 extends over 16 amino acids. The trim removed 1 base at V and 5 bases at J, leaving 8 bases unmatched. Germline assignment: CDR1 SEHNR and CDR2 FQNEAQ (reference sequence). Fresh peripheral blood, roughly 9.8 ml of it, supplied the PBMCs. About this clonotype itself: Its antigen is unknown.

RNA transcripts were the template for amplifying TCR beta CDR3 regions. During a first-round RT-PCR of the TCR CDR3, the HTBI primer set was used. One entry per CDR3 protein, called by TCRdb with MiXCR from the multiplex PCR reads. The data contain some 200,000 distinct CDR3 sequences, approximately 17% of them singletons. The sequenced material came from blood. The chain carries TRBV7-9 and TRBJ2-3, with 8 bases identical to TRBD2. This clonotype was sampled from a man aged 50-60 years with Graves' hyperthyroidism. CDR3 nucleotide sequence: TGTGCCAGCAGCTTAGGTTGGCGGGAGGAGGGAGATACGCAGTATTTT. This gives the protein CASSLGWREEGDTQYF.